Sequencing of this T cell receptor beta chain was carried out in a study of response to subunit inactivated influenza vaccine. Study-level findings and limits: That few new T cells are recruited by each seasonal influenza vaccination was the authors' suggestion.

TCRdb re-analysed the RT-PCR reads in MiXCR, keeping a single row per CDR3 protein. The table has approximately 570,000 distinct CDR3 sequences, roughly 8.2% seen once; the top ten hold 10% to 15%. This clonotype turned up a few times. Its antigen is as yet unknown. Germline-derived CDR1 and CDR2 are DFQATT and SNEGSKA (reference sequence). The CDR3 has 15 amino acids. With V trimmed by 0 bases and J by 6 bases, 6 bases remained unmatched. The specimen comprised PBMCs from blood, sampled 23 months after vaccination. The rearrangement joins TRBV20-1 to TRBJ1-5; 9 bases line up with TRBD1. This receptor was identified in a man aged 50 to 69 who received an inactivated influenza vaccine. DNA of the CDR3: TGCAGTGCTAGAGATAGGACAGGGGAGGGTCAGCCCCAGCATTTT. The encoded protein is CSARDRTGEGQPQHF.